The 32 T cell receptor beta chains in this list originate from one sample, sequenced in a study of shared clonotypes between healthy human individuals (dated by TCRdb to the early 2020s). Library method: the immunoSEQ multiplex PCR assay. TCRdb took over this immuneACCESS table, retaining in-frame rearrangements with V and J assigned. Such tables are incomplete; in checked studies, under half of the missing clones stem from an unresolved V gene, and the remainder is unexplained. For this sample there are 2 million to 3 million clones; about 92% appear just once. Jointly, the top ten make up roughly 0.13% of the sample. Input material: naive CD4+ T cells sorted from blood. The cell subset or site label for this specimen denotes: CD45RA+ positively selected. The receptors were gathered from a man between 18 and 35 years old in good health.

About this clone itself: Other DNA sequences in this specimen translate into the identical CDR3. J is TRBJ1-2 and V is TRBV28, with 8 nucleotides matching TRBD1. The CDR3 runs 12 residues. The germline V gene encodes CDR1 MDHEN and CDR2 SYDVKM. With 5 bases clipped from V and 5 bases from J, the junction kept 1 base outside the gene matches. CDR3 protein: CASSRQGYGYTF. In DNA form, the CDR3 reads TGTGCCAGCAGTCGACAGGGGTATGGCTACACCTTC.

The chain links TRBV5-6 to TRBJ2-5; a weak D match, TRBD2 (5 bases). V was pared by 3 bases and J by 11 bases, with 17 bases between. The CDR3 is 13 residues long. Per the germline V gene, CDR1 is SGHDT and CDR2 is YYEEEE. The CDR3 is CASSYVAGGEQYF. In DNA, the CDR3 is TGTGCCAGCAGCTACGTGGCTGGAGGAGAGCAGTACTTC.

The V call is TRBV14, the J call TRBJ2-7; D unclear. Looked up from germline, CDR1 is SGHDN and CDR2 is FVKESK. Trimming stripped 3 bases from V and 4 bases from J, with 7 bases between. The CDR3 consists of 12 residues. The CDR3 sequence: CASSQWAYEQYF. In nucleotides, the CDR3 is TGTGCCAGCAGCCAGTGGGCGTACGAGCAGTACTTC. Variable domain in full (rest from reference TRBV14 and TRBJ2-7): EAGVTQFPSHSVIEKGQTVTLRCDPISGHDNLYWYRRVMGKEIKFLLHFVKESKQDESGMPNNRFLAERTGGTYSTLKVQPAELEDSGVYFCASSQWAYEQYFGPGTRLTVT.

The chain combines TRBV5-4 with TRBJ2-2; either TRBD1 or TRBD2 may supply D (5 bases each). Trimming left V 3 bases short and J 1 base short, with 16 bases between. The CDR3 has 17 amino acids. Germline V CDR1 and CDR2: SGHNT, YYREEE (reference sequence). The chain's CDR3 is CASSWSGRAWNTGELFF. CDR3 nucleotide sequence: TGTGCCAGCAGCTGGTCAGGGAGAGCGTGGAACACCGGGGAGCTGTTTTTT.

The J gene is TRBJ2-5, the V gene TRBV10-1; 7 nucleotides align to TRBD1. CDR1 and CDR2 from the germline V gene are WNHNN and SYGVQD (reference sequence). CDR3 size: 14 residues. Trimming at V came to 0 bases and at J to 6 bases, leaving 4 bases not matched to a gene. The CDR3 DNA reads as TGCGCCAGCAGTGAGTCAGAGGGGGCCAAGACCCAGTACTTC. Amino acids: CASSESEGAKTQYF.

This clone was recorded a few times. Other DNA sequences of this sample code for an identical CDR3. The rearrangement joins TRBV30 to TRBJ1-3; D perhaps matches TRBD1 (5 bases). The V and J ends lost 0 bases and 0 bases respectively, with 6 bases between them. Germline CDR1 reads GTSNPN; CDR2 reads SVGIG (reference sequence). This CDR3 has 14 residues. CDR3 DNA: TGTGCCTGGAGTGTTGGGGGCTCTGGAAACACCATATATTTT. Translating it yields CAWSVGGSGNTIYF.

This chain joins TRBV7-6 and TRBJ1-3; 7 nucleotides match TRBD1. Trimming cost V 2 bases and J 0 bases; bases outside gene matches: 7. The CDR3 is 17 residues long. Germline CDR1 SGHVS, CDR2 FNYEAQ. The DNA of the CDR3 is TGTGCCAGCAGCTTATTGGAACAGGGGAGCTCTGGAAACACCATATATTTT. As protein: CASSLLEQGSSGNTIYF. Based on the CDR3 plus reference TRBV7-6 and TRBJ1-3, the full variable domain is GAGVSQSPRYKVTKRGQDVALRCDPISGHVSLYWYRQALGQGPEFLTYFNYEAQQDKSGLPNDRFSAERPEGSISTLTIQRTEQRDSAMYRCASSLLEQGSSGNTIYFGEGSWLTVV.

This chain links TRBV19 with TRBJ1-2; D remains unclear. Germline lookup yields CDR1 LNHDA and CDR2 SQIVND (reference sequence). V lost 2 bases and J lost 8, with 12 bases in between. The CDR3 totals 13 residues. The CDR3 region is CASSISTVWGYTF. In nucleotides, the CDR3 is TGTGCCAGTAGTATATCGACGGTCTGGGGCTACACCTTC.

The CDR3 region has the DNA TGTGCCAGCAGTGGACTAGCGGGGGGGAGGAGGGTCACAGATACGCAGTATTTT. It codes for CASSGLAGGRRVTDTQYF. This rearrangement joins TRBV2 to TRBJ2-3; 14 positions agree with TRBD2. After removal of 4 bases from V and 2 bases from J, the junction contained 8 bases not matched to a gene. The CDR3 has 18 amino acids. CDR1 is SNHLY and CDR2 is FYNNEI in the germline V gene.

The V gene is TRBV19, the J gene TRBJ1-2; D is unresolved. The V gene lost 1 base and the J gene lost 2 bases, with 11 bases spanning the gap. The CDR3 covers 15 residues. Per germline, CDR1 LNHDA and CDR2 SQIVND (reference sequence). CDR3 bases: TGTGCCAGTAGTATAGGCCACACTGGCAACTATGGCTACACCTTC. As protein: CASSIGHTGNYGYTF. The full variable domain, with the rest looked up from reference TRBV19 and TRBJ1-2, is DGGITQSPKYLFRKEGQNVTLSCEQNLNHDAMYWYRQDPGQGLRLIYYSQIVNDFQKGDIAEGYSVSREKKESFPLTVTSAQKNPTAFYLCASSIGHTGNYGYTFGSGTRLTVV.

The rearrangement uses TRBV7-3 and TRBJ2-3; 8 bases are shared with TRBD1. Trimming took 11 bases from V and 0 from J; bases not matched to a gene: 7. Germline values: CDR1 SGHTA, CDR2 FQGTGA. The CDR3 is 14 amino acids. The CDR3 protein is CASKRTGSTDTQYF. The CDR3 DNA follows: TGTGCCTCAAAGCGGACAGGGAGCACAGATACGCAGTATTTT.

J is TRBJ2-7 and V is TRBV5-6; D is perhaps TRBD1 (6 bases). CDR1 is SGHDT and CDR2 is YYEEEE in the germline V gene. V was pared by 0 bases and J by 5 bases, with 12 bases between. CDR3 length: 14 residues. The CDR3 DNA is TGTGCCAGCAGCTTGGTCAGGGGACGAGACGAGCAGTACTTC. It codes for CASSLVRGRDEQYF.

This chain joins TRBV14 and TRBJ2-5; D tentatively fits TRBD1 or TRBD2 (5 bases each). CDR3 length equals 13 residues. Trimming cost V 1 base and J 5 bases, with 8 bases left between them. Germline V gives CDR1 SGHDN, CDR2 FVKESK. CDR3 amino acids: CASSQAWGETQYF. The CDR3 DNA is TGTGCCAGCAGCCAAGCGTGGGGGGAGACCCAGTACTTC.

This chain links TRBV7-9 with TRBJ2-6, with no clear D. The CDR3 contains 16 residues. V was shortened by 4 bases and J by 2 bases, with 12 bases between the two germline ends. Germline assignment: CDR1 SEHNR and CDR2 FQNEAQ (reference sequence). The CDR3 DNA follows: TGTGCCAGCAGCTCCGGATTTGGAACTGGGGCCAACGTCCTGACTTTC. It is translated as CASSSGFGTGANVLTF.

This chain joins TRBV6-5 and TRBJ1-6; TRBD1 might be the D (6 bases). Trimming shortened V by 6 bases and J by 1 base, and 7 bases separated the two germline ends. The CDR3 totals 14 residues. Germline CDR1 is MNHEY and CDR2 is SVGAGI. The CDR3 DNA reads as TGTGCCAGCAGAGGACAGTCCTATAATTCACCCCTCCACTTT. Translated, it gives CASRGQSYNSPLHF.

V usage is TRBV10-1 and J usage is TRBJ2-7, with 7 bases matching TRBD1. V dropped 6 bases and J dropped 7; count of bases not matched to a gene: 3. The CDR3 spans 11 residues. The V gene's germline CDR1 is WNHNN and CDR2 SYGVQD (reference sequence). The CDR3 sequence is CASRQGREQYF. CDR3 DNA: TGCGCCAGCAGACAGGGGCGGGAGCAGTACTTC.

This chain joins TRBV7-2 and TRBJ1-2; D perhaps matches TRBD1 (6 bases). Germline CDR1 and CDR2: SGHTA and FQGNSA. V lost 5 bases to trimming and J lost 2 bases, with 12 bases between them. CDR3 length: 14 residues. The CDR3 nucleotides are TGTGCCAGCAGCGAATCCGGGACAAACTATGGCTACACCTTC. Protein: CASSESGTNYGYTF.

The V and J genes are TRBV6-5 and TRBJ1-2; D is unresolved. Trimming removed 0 bases from V and 2 bases from J, with 13 bases in between. This CDR3 has 16 amino acids. Germline V gene lookup returns CDR1 MNHEY and CDR2 SVGAGI. CDR3 in amino acids: CASSYSGGQRNYGYTF. The CDR3 region has the DNA TGTGCCAGCAGTTACTCCGGCGGGCAGAGGAACTATGGCTACACCTTC.

This clone was counted a single time. The V gene is TRBV7-2, the J gene TRBJ2-5; D uncertain. Germline V gene sequence: CDR1 SGHTA, CDR2 FQGNSA. The CDR3 sequence is 13 residues long. V lost 3 bases, J lost 2 bases, and 7 bases lay in between. As DNA, the CDR3 is TGTGCCAGCAGCTTTTCGGCTCAAGAGACCCAGTACTTC. It codes for CASSFSAQETQYF.

The rearrangement uses TRBV10-2 and TRBJ2-7, with D possibly TRBD1 on 5 matching bases. The germline gives CDR1 WSHSY, CDR2 SAAADI. CDR3 size: 15 residues. Trimming left V 2 bases short and J 3 bases short, with 14 bases between. CDR3 amino acids: CASSEPPDSLYEQYF. DNA of the CDR3: TGCGCCAGCAGTGAGCCGCCCGACAGCCTCTACGAGCAGTACTTC.

This chain connects TRBV30 to TRBJ2-7; 9 bases are a match to TRBD1. The germline CDR1 and CDR2 sequences are GTSNPN and SVGIG (reference sequence). The CDR3 is 14 residues long. Losses at the gene ends were 5 bases for V and 1 base for J; bases not matched to a gene: 6. CDR3 in amino acids: CAWEGQGRSYEQYF. CDR3 sequence (DNA): TGTGCCTGGGAGGGACAGGGACGATCCTACGAGCAGTACTTC.

CDR3 DNA: TGTGCCAGCAGCTTGGAAACTAGCGGGGGTGAGACCCAGTACTTC. This encodes CASSLETSGGETQYF. The chain employs TRBV5-4 and TRBJ2-5; 11 nucleotides match TRBD2. Germline values: CDR1 SGHNT, CDR2 YYREEE (reference sequence). The CDR3 runs 15 residues. V lost 0 bases to trimming and J lost 5 bases; unmatched junction nucleotides: 3.

The rearrangement links TRBV25-1 to TRBJ2-7; a possible D gene is TRBD1 (6 bases). V lost 1 base and J 0 bases, leaving 13 bases between the germline ends. Germline lookup yields CDR1 MGHDK and CDR2 SYGVNS. The CDR3 is made up of 16 amino acids. CDR3 protein: CASSEWGQGSSYEQYF. The DNA of the CDR3 is TGTGCCAGCAGTGAATGGGGACAAGGATCCTCCTACGAGCAGTACTTC.

V is TRBV6-1 and J is TRBJ2-3; no clear D gene. Germline V gives CDR1 MNHNS, CDR2 SASEGT. Trimming took 6 bases from V and 4 from J, leaving 14 bases between them. CDR3 length: 14 residues. CDR3 DNA sequence: TGTGCCAGCAGGCCAGCAACCATAGCAGATACGCAGTATTTT. Translating gives CASRPATIADTQYF.

The chain carries TRBV5-4 and TRBJ2-7; the match to TRBD2 covers 9 bases. J was trimmed by 0 bases and V by 1 base; bases with no gene match: 5. Germline assignment: CDR1 SGHNT and CDR2 YYREEE (reference sequence). This CDR3 contains 16 residues. This CDR3 is CASSLLGGGDSYEQYF. DNA for the CDR3: TGTGCCAGCAGCTTGTTGGGCGGGGGGGACTCCTACGAGCAGTACTTC.

The rearrangement joins TRBV28 to TRBJ2-7; possibly TRBD2 for D (5 bases). Looked up from germline, CDR1 is MDHEN and CDR2 is SYDVKM. CDR3 length: 14 residues. The V and J ends lost 7 bases and 6 bases respectively, with 19 bases between them. In DNA form, the CDR3 reads TGTGCCAGCATACCCTTTCCGGGAAAAAGCGAGCAGTACTTC. It specifies CASIPFPGKSEQYF.

In DNA form, the CDR3 reads TGTGCCAGCAGCTTAGGATCAGCTAATCAGCCCCAGCATTTT. Encoded protein: CASSLGSANQPQHF. The chain has TRBV7-2 and TRBJ1-5, with D unresolved. The CDR3 has 14 amino acids. V gave up 1 base and J gave up 4 bases, with 8 bases separating them. Per germline, CDR1 SGHTA and CDR2 FQGNSA.

V is TRBV6-1 and J is TRBJ2-3, with D possibly TRBD2 on 5 matching bases. Germline V gives CDR1 MNHNS, CDR2 SASEGT. The CDR3 has 15 amino acids. Trimming removed 6 bases at V and 3 bases at J, with 16 bases between. CDR3 DNA sequence: TGTGCCAGCAGAGCCCGCCCCCGGGGAACAGATACGCAGTATTTT. This codes for CASRARPRGTDTQYF.

The chain recombines TRBV6-1 with TRBJ2-7; 7 bases map to TRBD1. This CDR3 has 16 residues. Germline CDR1 MNHNS, CDR2 SASEGT. J lost 4 bases, V lost 4 bases, and 13 bases had no gene match. In DNA, the CDR3 is TGTGCCAGCAGTGCCCGTTTGAGACAGGGAGAATACGAGCAGTACTTC. Translation: CASSARLRQGEYEQYF.

This clone was observed a few times. V gene TRBV30 combines with J gene TRBJ1-1; D is uncertain. The germline V gene has CDR1 GTSNPN and CDR2 SVGIG (reference sequence). The CDR3 covers 13 residues. Trimming pared 2 bases from V and 8 bases from J, leaving 15 bases between. CDR3 DNA sequence: TGTGCCTGGAGTACCAACACGGGATCGGAAGCTTTCTTT. Protein sequence: CAWSTNTGSEAFF.

V usage is TRBV6-1 and J usage is TRBJ2-7; D is possibly TRBD2 (6 bases). Germline V lookup: CDR1 MNHNS, CDR2 SASEGT. This CDR3 has 13 amino acids. Trimming stripped 11 bases from V and 1 base from J, with 15 bases between. CDR3 sequence: CAALGGASYEQYF. As DNA, the CDR3 is TGTGCCGCCCTCGGCGGGGCATCCTACGAGCAGTACTTC.

This chain links TRBV5-1 with TRBJ2-5; 8 nucleotides match TRBD2. The CDR3 covers 15 residues. In germline, CDR1 is SGHRS, CDR2 YFSETQ. Trimming cost V 1 base and J 2 bases; bases outside gene matches: 4. CDR3: CASSLRPSGQETQYF. The CDR3 region has the DNA TGCGCCAGCAGCTTGCGGCCTAGCGGGCAAGAGACCCAGTACTTC. The full variable domain, its missing parts supplied by reference TRBV5-1 and TRBJ2-5, is KAGVTQTPRYLIKTRGQQVTLSCSPISGHRSVSWYQQTPGQGLQFLFEYFSETQRNKGNFPGRFSGRQFSNSRSEMNVSTLELGDSALYLCASSLRPSGQETQYFGPGTRLLVL.